The sequence of this TCR beta chain was determined in a study of cytotoxic CD8 clonotypes in ibrutinib-treated CLL. This clone was counted at least ten times. Produced via immunoSEQ multiplex PCR; TCRdb's table is partial and in-frame only. The sample holds about 150,000 clones, 70% to 80% seen once. The CDR3 sequence is 13 residues long. CDR1 and CDR2 (germline): SGHAT, FQNNGV. Trimming cost V 5 bases and J 3 bases, with 10 bases left between them. The chain combines TRBV11-2 with TRBJ2-5; D not certain. The receptor's source is a human donor with chronic lymphocytic leukemia. Material: PBMCs, obtained after 24 months of ibrutinib treatment. CDR3 protein: CASSPGAEETQYF. The DNA of the CDR3 is TGTGCCAGCAGCCCGGGCGCCGAAGAGACCCAGTACTTC. The full variable domain, in which reference TRBV11-2 and TRBJ2-5 provide the parts outside the CDR3, is EAGVAQSPRYKIIEKRQSVAFWCNPISGHATLYWYQQILGQGPKLLIQFQNNGVVDDSQLPKDRFSAERLKGVDSTLKIQPAKLEDSAVYLCASSPGAEETQYFGPGTRLLVL.